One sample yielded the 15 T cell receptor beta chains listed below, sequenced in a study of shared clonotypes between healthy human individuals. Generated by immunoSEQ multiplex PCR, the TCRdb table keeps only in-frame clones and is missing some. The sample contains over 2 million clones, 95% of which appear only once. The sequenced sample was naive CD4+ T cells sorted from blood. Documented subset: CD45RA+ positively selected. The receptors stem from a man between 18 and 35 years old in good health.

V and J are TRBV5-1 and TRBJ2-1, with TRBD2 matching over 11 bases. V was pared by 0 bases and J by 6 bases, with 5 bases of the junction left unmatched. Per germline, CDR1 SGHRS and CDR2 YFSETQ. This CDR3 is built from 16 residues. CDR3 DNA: TGCGCCAGCAGCTTGGATAGCGGGGGGGCCCCCAATGAGCAGTTCTTC. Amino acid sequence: CASSLDSGGAPNEQFF.

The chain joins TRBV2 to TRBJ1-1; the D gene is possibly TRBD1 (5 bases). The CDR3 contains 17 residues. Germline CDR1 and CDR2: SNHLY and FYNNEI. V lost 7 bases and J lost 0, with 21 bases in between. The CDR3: CASNGARGVIMNTEAFF. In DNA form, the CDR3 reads TGTGCCAGCAATGGGGCCCGAGGGGTTATTATGAACACTGAAGCTTTCTTT.

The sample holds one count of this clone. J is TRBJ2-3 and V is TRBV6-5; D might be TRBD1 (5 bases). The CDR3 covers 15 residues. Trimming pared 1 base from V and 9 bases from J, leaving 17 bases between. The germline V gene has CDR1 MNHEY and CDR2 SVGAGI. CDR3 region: CASSYWTSRLGTQYF. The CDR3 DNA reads TGTGCCAGCAGTTACTGGACAAGTCGTCTTGGGACGCAGTATTTT.

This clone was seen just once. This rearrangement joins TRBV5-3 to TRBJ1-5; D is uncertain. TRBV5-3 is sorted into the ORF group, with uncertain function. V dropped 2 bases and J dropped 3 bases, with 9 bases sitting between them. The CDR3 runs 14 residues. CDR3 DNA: TGTGCCAGAAGCTTTGGTCAGGACAATCAGCCCCAGCATTTT. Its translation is CARSFGQDNQPQHF.

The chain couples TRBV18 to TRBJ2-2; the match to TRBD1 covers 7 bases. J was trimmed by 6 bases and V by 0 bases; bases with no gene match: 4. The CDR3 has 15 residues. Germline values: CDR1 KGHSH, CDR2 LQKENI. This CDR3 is CASSPPGQAPGELFF. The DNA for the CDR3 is TGTGCCAGCTCACCACCCGGACAGGCACCCGGGGAGCTGTTTTTT.

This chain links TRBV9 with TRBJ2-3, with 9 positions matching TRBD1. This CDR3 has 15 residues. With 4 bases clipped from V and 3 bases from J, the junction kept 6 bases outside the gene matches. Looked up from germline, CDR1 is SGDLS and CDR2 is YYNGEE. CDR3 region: CASSPGQGGTDTQYF. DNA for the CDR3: TGTGCCAGCAGCCCGGGACAGGGAGGAACAGATACGCAGTATTTT.

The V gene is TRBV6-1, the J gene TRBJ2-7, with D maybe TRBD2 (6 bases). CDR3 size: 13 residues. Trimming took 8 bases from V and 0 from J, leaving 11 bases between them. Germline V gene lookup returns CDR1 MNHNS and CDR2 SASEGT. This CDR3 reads CASGGLPSYEQYF. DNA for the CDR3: TGTGCCAGCGGGGGACTGCCCTCCTACGAGCAGTACTTC.

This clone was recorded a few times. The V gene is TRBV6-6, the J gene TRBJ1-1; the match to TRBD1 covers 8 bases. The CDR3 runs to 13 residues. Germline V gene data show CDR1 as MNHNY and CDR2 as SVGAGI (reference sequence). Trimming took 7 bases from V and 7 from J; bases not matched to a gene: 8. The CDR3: CASINRGNNEAFF. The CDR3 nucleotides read TGTGCCAGCATTAACAGGGGGAATAATGAAGCTTTCTTT.

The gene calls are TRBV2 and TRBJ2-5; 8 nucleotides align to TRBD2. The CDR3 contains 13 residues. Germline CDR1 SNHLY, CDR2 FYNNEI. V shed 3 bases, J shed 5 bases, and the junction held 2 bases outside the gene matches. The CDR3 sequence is CASSEGLGETQYF. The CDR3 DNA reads TGTGCCAGCAGTGAGGGACTAGGGGAGACCCAGTACTTC.

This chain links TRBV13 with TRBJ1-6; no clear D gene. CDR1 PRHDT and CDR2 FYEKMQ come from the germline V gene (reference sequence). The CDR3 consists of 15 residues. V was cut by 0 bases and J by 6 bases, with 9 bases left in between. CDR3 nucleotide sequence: TGTGCCAGCAGCTTAGGGAGAGAAGGTAATTCACCCCTCCACTTT. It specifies CASSLGREGNSPLHF.

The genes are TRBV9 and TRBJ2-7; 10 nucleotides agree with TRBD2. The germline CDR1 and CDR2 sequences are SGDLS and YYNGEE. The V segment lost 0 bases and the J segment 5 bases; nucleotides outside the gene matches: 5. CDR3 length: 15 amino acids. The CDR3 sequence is CASSVDPAGGDEQYF. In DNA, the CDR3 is TGTGCCAGCAGCGTAGACCCAGCGGGAGGGGACGAGCAGTACTTC.

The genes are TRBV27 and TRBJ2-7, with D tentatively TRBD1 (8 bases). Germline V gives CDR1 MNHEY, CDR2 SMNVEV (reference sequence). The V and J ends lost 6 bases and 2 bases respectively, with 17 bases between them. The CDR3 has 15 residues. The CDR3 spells CASSKQGGQAYEQYF. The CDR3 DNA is TGTGCCAGCAGCAAACAGGGGGGGCAGGCCTACGAGCAGTACTTC.

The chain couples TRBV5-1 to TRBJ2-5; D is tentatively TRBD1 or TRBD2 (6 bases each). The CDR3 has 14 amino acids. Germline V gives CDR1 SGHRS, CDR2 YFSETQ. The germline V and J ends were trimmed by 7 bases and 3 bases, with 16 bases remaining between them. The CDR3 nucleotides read TGCGCCAGCTCCGCGGGGACACAAGAAGAGACCCAGTACTTC. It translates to CASSAGTQEETQYF.

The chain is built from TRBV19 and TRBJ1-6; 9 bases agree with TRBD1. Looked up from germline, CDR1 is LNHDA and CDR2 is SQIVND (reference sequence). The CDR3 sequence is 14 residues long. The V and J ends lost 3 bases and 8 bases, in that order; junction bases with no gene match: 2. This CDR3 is CASSMWTGDSPLHF. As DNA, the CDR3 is TGTGCCAGTAGTATGTGGACAGGGGATTCACCCCTCCACTTT.

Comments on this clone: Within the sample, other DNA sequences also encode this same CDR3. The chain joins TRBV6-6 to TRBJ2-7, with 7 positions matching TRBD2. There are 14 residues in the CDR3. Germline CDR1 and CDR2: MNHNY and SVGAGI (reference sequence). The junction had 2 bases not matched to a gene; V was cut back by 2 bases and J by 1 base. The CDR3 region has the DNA TGTGCCAGCAGTTACAGGGGAGGGTCCTACGAGCAGTACTTC. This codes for CASSYRGGSYEQYF.